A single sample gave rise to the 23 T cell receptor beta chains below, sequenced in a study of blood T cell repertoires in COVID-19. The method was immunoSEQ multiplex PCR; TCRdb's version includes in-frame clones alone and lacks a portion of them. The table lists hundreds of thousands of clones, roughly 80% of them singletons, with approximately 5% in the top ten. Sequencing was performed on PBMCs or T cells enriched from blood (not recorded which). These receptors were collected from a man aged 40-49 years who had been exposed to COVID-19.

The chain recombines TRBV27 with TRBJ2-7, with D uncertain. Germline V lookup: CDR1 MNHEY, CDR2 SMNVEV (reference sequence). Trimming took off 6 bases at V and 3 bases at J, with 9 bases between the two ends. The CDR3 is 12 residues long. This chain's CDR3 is CASSNQDYEQYF. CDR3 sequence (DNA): TGTGCCAGCAGCAATCAGGACTACGAGCAGTACTTC.

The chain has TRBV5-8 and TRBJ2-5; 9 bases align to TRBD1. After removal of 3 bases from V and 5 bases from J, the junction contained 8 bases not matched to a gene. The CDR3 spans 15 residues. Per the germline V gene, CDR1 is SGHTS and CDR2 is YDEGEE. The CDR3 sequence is CASSSWTGDRETQYF. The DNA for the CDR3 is TGTGCCAGCAGCTCCTGGACAGGGGATAGGGAGACCCAGTACTTC.

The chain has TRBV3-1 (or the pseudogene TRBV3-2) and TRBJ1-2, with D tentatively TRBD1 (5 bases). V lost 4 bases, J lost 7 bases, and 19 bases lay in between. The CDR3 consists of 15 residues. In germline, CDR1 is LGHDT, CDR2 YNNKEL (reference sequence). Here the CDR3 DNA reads TGTGCCAGCAGCCCCCAGGGCAGGCCCACCGGTGGCTACACCTTC. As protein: CASSPQGRPTGGYTF.

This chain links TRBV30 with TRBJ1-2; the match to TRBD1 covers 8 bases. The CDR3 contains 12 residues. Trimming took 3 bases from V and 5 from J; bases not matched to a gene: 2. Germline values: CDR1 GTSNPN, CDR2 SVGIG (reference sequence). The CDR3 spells CAWRQGGYGYTF. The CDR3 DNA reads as TGTGCCTGGAGACAGGGGGGTTATGGCTACACCTTC.

The CDR3 protein is CASSFQGNHEKLFF. In nucleotides, the CDR3 is TGTGCCAGCAGCTTCCAGGGCAATCATGAAAAACTGTTTTTT. V and J are TRBV11-1 and TRBJ1-4; tentative D call: TRBD1 (5 bases). CDR3 length: 14 amino acids. Germline CDR1 is SGHAT and CDR2 is FQDESV (reference sequence). V was cut by 3 bases and J by 6 bases, with 11 bases left in between.

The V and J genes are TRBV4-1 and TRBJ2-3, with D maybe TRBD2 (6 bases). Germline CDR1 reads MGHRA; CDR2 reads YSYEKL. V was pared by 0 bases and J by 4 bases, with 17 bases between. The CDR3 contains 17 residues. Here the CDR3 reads CASSQDLDYRGPDTQYF. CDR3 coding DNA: TGCGCCAGCAGCCAAGATCTGGACTACCGGGGCCCAGATACGCAGTATTTT.

The CDR3 spells CASSYTAGVMYNEQFF. In DNA, the CDR3 is TGCGCCAGCAGCTACACCGCGGGAGTCATGTACAATGAGCAGTTCTTC. This chain joins TRBV5-1 and TRBJ2-1; 7 bases agree with TRBD2. The V gene's germline CDR1 is SGHRS and CDR2 YFSETQ. J was trimmed by 4 bases and V by 3 bases; bases with no gene match: 10. CDR3 size: 16 residues.

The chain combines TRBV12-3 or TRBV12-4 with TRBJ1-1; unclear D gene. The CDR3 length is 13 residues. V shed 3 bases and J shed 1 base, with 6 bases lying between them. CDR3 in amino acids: CASSFQENTEAFF. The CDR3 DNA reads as TGTGCCAGCAGTTTTCAGGAGAACACTGAAGCTTTCTTT.

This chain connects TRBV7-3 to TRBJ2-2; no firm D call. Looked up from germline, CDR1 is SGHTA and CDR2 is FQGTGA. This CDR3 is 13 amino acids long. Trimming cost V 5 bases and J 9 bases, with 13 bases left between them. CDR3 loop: CASSPGPIRELFF. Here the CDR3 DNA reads TGTGCCAGCAGCCCGGGTCCGATCAGGGAGCTGTTTTTT.

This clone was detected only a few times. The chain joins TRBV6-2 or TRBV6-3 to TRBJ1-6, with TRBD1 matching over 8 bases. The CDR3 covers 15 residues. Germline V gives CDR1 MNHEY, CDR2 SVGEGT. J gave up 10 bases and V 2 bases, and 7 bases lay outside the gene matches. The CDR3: CASSYDGQGRSPLHF. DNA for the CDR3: TGTGCCAGCAGTTACGATGGACAGGGCAGGTCACCCCTCCACTTT.

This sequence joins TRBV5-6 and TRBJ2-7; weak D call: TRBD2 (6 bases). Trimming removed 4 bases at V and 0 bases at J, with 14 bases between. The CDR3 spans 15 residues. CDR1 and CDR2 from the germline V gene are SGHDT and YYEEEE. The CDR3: CASSPEGVPSYEQYF. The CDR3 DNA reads TGTGCCAGCAGCCCGGAGGGCGTCCCCTCCTACGAGCAGTACTTC.

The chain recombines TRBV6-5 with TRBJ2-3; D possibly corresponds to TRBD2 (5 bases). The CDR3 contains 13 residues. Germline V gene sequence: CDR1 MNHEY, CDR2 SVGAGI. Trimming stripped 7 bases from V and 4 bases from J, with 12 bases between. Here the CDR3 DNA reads TGTGCCAGCACGGGGTATGCCCCAGATACGCAGTATTTT. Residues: CASTGYAPDTQYF.

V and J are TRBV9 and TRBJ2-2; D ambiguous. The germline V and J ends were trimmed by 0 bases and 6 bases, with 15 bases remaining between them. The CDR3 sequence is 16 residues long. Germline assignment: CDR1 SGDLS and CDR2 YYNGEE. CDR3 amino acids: CASSVERLNLAGELFF. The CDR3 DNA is TGTGCCAGCAGCGTAGAGAGGTTGAATTTGGCCGGGGAGCTGTTTTTT.

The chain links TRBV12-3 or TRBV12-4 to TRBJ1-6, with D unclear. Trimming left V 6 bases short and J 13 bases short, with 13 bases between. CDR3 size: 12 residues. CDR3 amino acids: CASRPPNMPLHF. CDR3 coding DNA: TGTGCCAGCAGGCCGCCTAATATGCCCCTCCACTTT.

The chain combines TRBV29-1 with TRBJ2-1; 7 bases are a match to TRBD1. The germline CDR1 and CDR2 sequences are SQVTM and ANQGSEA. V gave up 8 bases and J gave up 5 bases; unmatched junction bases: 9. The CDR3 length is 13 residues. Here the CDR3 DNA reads TGCAGCCTTAAGGGGGCTAGCCACAATGAGCAGTTCTTC. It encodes CSLKGASHNEQFF.

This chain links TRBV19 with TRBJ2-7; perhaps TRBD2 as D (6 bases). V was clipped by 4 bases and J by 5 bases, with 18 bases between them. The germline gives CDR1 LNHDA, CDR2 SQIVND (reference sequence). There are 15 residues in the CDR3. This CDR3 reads CASSSARRAGNEQYF. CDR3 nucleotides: TGTGCCAGTAGTAGCGCCCGGAGGGCCGGCAACGAGCAGTACTTC. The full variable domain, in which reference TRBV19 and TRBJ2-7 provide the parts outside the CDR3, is DGGITQSPKYLFRKEGQNVTLSCEQNLNHDAMYWYRQDPGQGLRLIYYSQIVNDFQKGDIAEGYSVSREKKESFPLTVTSAQKNPTAFYLCASSSARRAGNEQYFGPGTRLTVT.

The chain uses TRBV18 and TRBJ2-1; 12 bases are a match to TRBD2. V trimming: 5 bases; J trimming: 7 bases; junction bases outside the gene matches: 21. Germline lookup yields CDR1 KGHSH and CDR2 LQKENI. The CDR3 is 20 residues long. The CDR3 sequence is CASSTAGGDPTSGSVNEQFF. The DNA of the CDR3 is TGTGCCAGCTCAACGGCGGGCGGGGACCCGACTAGCGGGAGTGTTAATGAGCAGTTCTTC.

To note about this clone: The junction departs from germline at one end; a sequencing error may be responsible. DNA of the CDR3: TGTGCCTGGATGGGGGCTGGGAACACCATATATTTT. Translated: CAWMGAGNTIYF. The gene calls are TRBV30 and TRBJ1-3, with D perhaps matching TRBD1 (6 bases). In germline, CDR1 is GTSNPN, CDR2 SVGIG (reference sequence). The CDR3 is 12 residues long.

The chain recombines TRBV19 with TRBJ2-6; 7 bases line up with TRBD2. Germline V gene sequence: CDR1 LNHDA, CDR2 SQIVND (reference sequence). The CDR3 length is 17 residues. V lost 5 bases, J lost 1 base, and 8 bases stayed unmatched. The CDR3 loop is CASSWARRGSGANVLTF. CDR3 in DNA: TGTGCCAGTAGTTGGGCCAGGCGGGGGTCTGGGGCCAACGTCCTGACTTTC.

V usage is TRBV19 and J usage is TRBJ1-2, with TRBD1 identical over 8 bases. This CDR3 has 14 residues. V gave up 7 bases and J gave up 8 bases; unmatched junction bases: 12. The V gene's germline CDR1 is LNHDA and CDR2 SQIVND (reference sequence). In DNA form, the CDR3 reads TGTGCCAGTAACCGACAGGGGACGTTGAGGGGCTACACCTTC. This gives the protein CASNRQGTLRGYTF. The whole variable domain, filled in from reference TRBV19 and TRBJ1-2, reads DGGITQSPKYLFRKEGQNVTLSCEQNLNHDAMYWYRQDPGQGLRLIYYSQIVNDFQKGDIAEGYSVSREKKESFPLTVTSAQKNPTAFYLCASNRQGTLRGYTFGSGTRLTVV.

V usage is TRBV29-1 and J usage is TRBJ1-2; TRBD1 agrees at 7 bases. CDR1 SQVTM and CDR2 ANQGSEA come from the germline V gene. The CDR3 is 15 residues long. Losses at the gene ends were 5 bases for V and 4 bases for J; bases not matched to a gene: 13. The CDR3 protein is CSVTPRNRGAYGYTF. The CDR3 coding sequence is TGCAGCGTTACACCAAGAAACAGGGGTGCCTATGGCTACACCTTC.

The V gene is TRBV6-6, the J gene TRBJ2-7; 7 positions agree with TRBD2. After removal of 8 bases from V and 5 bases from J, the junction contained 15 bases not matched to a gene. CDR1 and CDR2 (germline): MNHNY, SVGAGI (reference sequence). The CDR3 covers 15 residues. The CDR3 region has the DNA TGTGCCAGCCTCCTCCGGCCTAGCGGCGCCCACGAGCAGTACTTC. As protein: CASLLRPSGAHEQYF.

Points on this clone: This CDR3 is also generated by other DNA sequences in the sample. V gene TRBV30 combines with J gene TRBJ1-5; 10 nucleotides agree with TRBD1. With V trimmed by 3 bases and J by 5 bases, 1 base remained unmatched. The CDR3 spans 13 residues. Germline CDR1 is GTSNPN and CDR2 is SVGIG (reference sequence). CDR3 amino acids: CAWSGTGDQPQHF. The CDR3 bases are TGTGCCTGGAGCGGGACAGGGGATCAGCCCCAGCATTTT.